This TCR beta chain was profiled in a study of early T cells in non-severe SARS-CoV-2 infection. Overall study: The authors sequenced bulk RNA from unsorted whole blood, leaving chains unpaired.

Study results and caveats: Sequences matched to VDJdb favored anti-spike CD8 responses, while private and CD4 specificities were missed.

Attachment of unique molecular identifiers was made to individual cDNA molecules. TCRdb used MiXCR to reprocess the 5' RACE reads, holding one entry per CDR3 protein. The repertoire holds approximately 97,000 distinct CDR3 sequences, with roughly 11% as singletons. This clonotype was seen repeatedly, ten times or more. As yet, its antigen is unknown. CDR1 is ENHRY, CDR2 SYGVKD, per germline. The CDR3 contains 12 residues. J lost 3 bases, V lost 8 bases, and 3 bases had no gene match. The starting material was whole blood, obtained at baseline. J is TRBJ1-2 and V is TRBV10-3; 7 bases are shared with TRBD1. The TCR comes from an adult who was a healthcare worker with PCR-confirmed SARS-CoV-2 infection or an uninfected control (not recorded which). The DNA of the CDR3 is TGTGCCATCTCCGACAGGGACTATGGCTACACCTTC. It is translated as CAISDRDYGYTF.